This TCR beta chain originates from a study of T cell responses to AZD1222 COVID-19 vaccine. Germline CDR1 reads SGHTA; CDR2 reads FQGNSA. CDR3 size: 16 residues. Trimming stripped 5 bases from V and 0 bases from J, with 14 bases between. Generated by immunoSEQ multiplex PCR, the TCRdb table keeps only in-frame clones and is missing some. The sample contains 150,000 or so clones, 92% of which appear only once. The source of this sequence is an adult in good health. The chain is built from TRBV7-2 and TRBJ1-3; TRBD1 is a possible D gene (5 bases). This specimen was peripheral blood, taken on day 0 of AZD1222 vaccination. This CDR3 reads CASSTGTLDSGNTIYF. The DNA of the CDR3 is TGTGCCAGCAGCACCGGGACGCTTGACTCTGGAAACACCATATATTTT. The complete variable domain, with remaining parts taken from reference TRBV7-2 and TRBJ1-3, reads GAGVSQSPSNKVTEKGKDVELRCDPISGHTALYWYRQSLGQGLEFLIYFQGNSAPDKSGLPSDRFSAERTGGSVSTLTIQRTQQEDSAVYLCASSTGTLDSGNTIYFGEGSWLTVV.